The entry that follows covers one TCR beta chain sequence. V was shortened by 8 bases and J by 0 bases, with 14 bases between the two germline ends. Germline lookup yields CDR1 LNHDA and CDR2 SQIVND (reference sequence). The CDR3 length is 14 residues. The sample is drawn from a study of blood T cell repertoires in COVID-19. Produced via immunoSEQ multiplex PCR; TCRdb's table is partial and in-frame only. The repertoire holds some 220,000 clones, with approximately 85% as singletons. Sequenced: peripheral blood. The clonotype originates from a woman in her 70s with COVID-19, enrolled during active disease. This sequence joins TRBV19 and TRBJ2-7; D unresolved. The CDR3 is CASAPGLSSYEQYF. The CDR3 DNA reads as TGTGCCAGTGCTCCGGGTCTCAGCTCCTACGAGCAGTACTTC.